This T cell receptor (beta chain) was identified in a study of CD8+ T cells in alopecia areata. Regarding the study as a whole: Besides other cells, scalp samples also yield sequences of resident alphabeta T cells from normal skin.

The treatment was: oral pan-JAK inhibitor, 5-10 mg twice daily. Reverse transcription of extracted RNA yielded cDNA, which provided the sequencing template. Produced via immunoSEQ multiplex PCR; TCRdb's table is partial and in-frame only. The table lists more than 95,000 clones, under 65% of them singletons. Regarding this clone: Its antigen is not identified.

Germline V gene lookup returns CDR1 SGHTA and CDR2 FQGNSA. This CDR3 spans 15 amino acids. Germline trimming cut 5 bases from V and 9 bases from J; bases unmatched to any gene: 15. The clonotype comes from a human donor with alopecia areata. The sample in question was CD4+ T cells sorted from blood, obtained at week 4, from a patient treated with tofacitinib. The chain is built from TRBV7-2 and TRBJ2-7; TRBD1 matches 8 bases. The CDR3 is CASSPTGQGLGVQYF. CDR3 sequence (DNA): TGTGCCAGCAGCCCAACCGGACAGGGTCTAGGGGTGCAGTACTTC.